The rows below give T cell receptor beta chains drawn from one sample of a study of blood T cell repertoires in COVID-19. The assay was immunoSEQ multiplex PCR, and TCRdb's table has in-frame clones only and misses some. There are tens of thousands of clones in the sample; roughly four fifths occur only once, and roughly 13% lies in the top ten. The sequenced material came from peripheral blood. These TCRs come from a human donor with acute or convalescent COVID-19. The donor label of this sample is uncertain. Each CDR3 is given with its conserved first and last residue. A D gene is named only where the DNA matches it firmly. For some rows the clone size is stated as once, few or many, or as a class when expanded; others skip it.

>TRBD2|.|TRBJ2-5|TRBV10-3
CAIRAGEPEETQYF
TGTGCCATCAGGGCGGGAGAGCCTGAAGAGACCCAGTACTTC
>TRBD2|once|TRBJ2-7|TRBV6-2/TRBV6-3
CASSFRTSGSRYEQYF
TGTGCCAGCAGTTTCCGGACTAGCGGGAGCCGCTACGAGCAGTACTTC
>TRBD2|.|TRBJ2-2|TRBV3-1/TRBV3-2
CASSQVPLGSAGGLTGELFF
TGTGCCAGCAGCCAAGTACCCCTTGGGAGCGCGGGGGGGCTTACCGGGGAGCTGTTTTTT
>.|.|TRBJ2-5|TRBV27
CASSFKTQGQETQYF
TGTGCCAGCAGCTTTAAAACACAGGGCCAAGAGACCCAGTACTTC
>.|.|TRBJ2-1|TRBV18
CASSPQRAGDNEQFF
TGTGCCAGCTCACCGCAGAGGGCCGGGGACAATGAGCAGTTCTTC
>.|.|TRBJ1-3|TRBV2
CASKVGAGSGNTIYF
TGTGCCAGCAAGGTGGGGGCGGGCTCTGGAAACACCATATATTTT
>.|.|TRBJ2-1|TRBV3-1/TRBV3-2
CASSPYRDGEQFF
TGTGCCAGCAGCCCATACAGGGACGGTGAGCAGTTCTTC
>.|.|TRBJ1-1|TRBV20-1
CSARDERWAFF
TGCAGTGCTAGAGATGAGAGGTGGGCTTTCTTT
>.|.|TRBJ2-1|TRBV7-9
CASSLRTLGIEQFF
TGTGCCAGCAGCTTACGGACTCTTGGCATTGAGCAGTTCTTC
>TRBD1|.|TRBJ1-5|TRBV6-1
CASSDGGYWTGRDQPQHF
TGTGCCAGCAGTGACGGTGGATATTGGACAGGGCGGGACCAGCCCCAGCATTTT
>.|few|TRBJ2-1|TRBV7-6
CASSPLTDYNEQFF
TGTGCCAGCAGCCCGCTGACAGATTACAATGAGCAGTTCTTC
>TRBD1|.|TRBJ1-5|TRBV27
CASSSTGASQPQHF
TGTGCCAGCAGTAGTACAGGGGCAAGTCAGCCCCAGCATTTT
>.|.|TRBJ2-5|TRBV7-6
CASSLVGGKIRETQYF
TGTGCCAGCAGCTTAGTAGGCGGGAAGATCCGGGAGACCCAGTACTTC
>.|few|TRBJ2-3|TRBV28
CASSLAGRGDTQYF
TGTGCCAGCAGTTTGGCGGGGCGGGGAGATACGCAGTATTTT
>.|few|TRBJ1-1|TRBV28
CASSLGVGGNTEAFF
TGTGCCAGCAGTTTAGGAGTCGGCGGGAACACTGAAGCTTTCTTT
>.|.|TRBJ2-2|TRBV30
CAWDPQGPGELFF
TGTGCCTGGGACCCACAGGGACCCGGGGAGCTGTTTTTT
>TRBD2|.|TRBJ2-3|TRBV30
CAWTPLAGSTDTQYF
TGTGCCTGGACCCCCCTAGCGGGAAGCACAGATACGCAGTATTTT
>TRBD2|.|TRBJ2-3|TRBV19
CASRTSGGFTDTQYF
TGTGCCAGTAGGACTAGCGGGGGATTCACAGATACGCAGTATTTT
>TRBD1|.|TRBJ1-2|TRBV11-2
CASSLGQGAYGYTF
TGTGCCAGCAGCCTGGGACAGGGAGCCTATGGCTACACCTTC
>TRBD1|.|TRBJ1-4|TRBV15
CATRRGQGEKLFF
TGTGCCACCAGGAGGGGGCAGGGTGAAAAACTGTTTTTT
>.|.|TRBJ1-1|TRBV18
CASSPTDSGTEAFF
TGTGCCAGCTCACCGACTGACTCGGGGACTGAAGCTTTCTTT
>TRBD1|.|TRBJ1-2|TRBV10-2
CANPTGQVPGLANYGYTF
TGCGCCAATCCTACGGGACAGGTCCCTGGACTAGCTAACTATGGCTACACCTTC
>TRBD1|.|TRBJ2-5|TRBV28
CASSLPGTGLETQYF
TGTGCCAGCAGTTTACCGGGGACAGGGCTAGAGACCCAGTACTTC
>TRBD1|.|TRBJ1-4|TRBV6-5
CASRSEQGFREKLFF
TGTGCCAGCAGGTCTGAACAGGGGTTTCGGGAAAAACTGTTTTTT
>TRBD2|.|TRBJ2-7|TRBV9
CASSVGTSGEYEQYF
TGTGCCAGCAGCGTTGGGACTAGCGGAGAATACGAGCAGTACTTC
>TRBD2|.|TRBJ2-7|TRBV10-3
CATRLAGVEEQYF
TGTGCCACCCGACTAGCGGGAGTAGAGGAGCAGTACTTC
>.|.|TRBJ1-1|TRBV30
CAWSNAGSTEAFF
TGTGCCTGGAGTAACGCGGGGAGCACTGAAGCTTTCTTT
>.|.|TRBJ1-2|TRBV7-9
CASAGTSGYTF
TGTGCCAGCGCGGGAACCAGTGGCTACACCTTC
>.|.|TRBJ1-2|TRBV19
CATSKSYGYTF
TGTGCCACATCAAAATCCTATGGCTACACCTTC
>TRBD1|.|TRBJ2-1|TRBV9
CASSRQGGNEQFF
TGTGCCAGCAGCCGACAGGGCGGGAATGAGCAGTTCTTC